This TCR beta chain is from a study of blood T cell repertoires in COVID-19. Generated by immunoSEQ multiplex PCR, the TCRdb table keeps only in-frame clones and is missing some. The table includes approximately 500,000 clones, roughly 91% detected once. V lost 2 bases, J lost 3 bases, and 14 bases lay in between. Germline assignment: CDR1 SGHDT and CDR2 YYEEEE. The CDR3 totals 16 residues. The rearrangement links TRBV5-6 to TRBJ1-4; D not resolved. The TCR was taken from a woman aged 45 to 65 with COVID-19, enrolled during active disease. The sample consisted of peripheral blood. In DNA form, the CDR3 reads TGTGCCAGCAGCTTAAACGAGGTCGGTTCTAATGAAAAACTGTTTTTT. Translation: CASSLNEVGSNEKLFF.